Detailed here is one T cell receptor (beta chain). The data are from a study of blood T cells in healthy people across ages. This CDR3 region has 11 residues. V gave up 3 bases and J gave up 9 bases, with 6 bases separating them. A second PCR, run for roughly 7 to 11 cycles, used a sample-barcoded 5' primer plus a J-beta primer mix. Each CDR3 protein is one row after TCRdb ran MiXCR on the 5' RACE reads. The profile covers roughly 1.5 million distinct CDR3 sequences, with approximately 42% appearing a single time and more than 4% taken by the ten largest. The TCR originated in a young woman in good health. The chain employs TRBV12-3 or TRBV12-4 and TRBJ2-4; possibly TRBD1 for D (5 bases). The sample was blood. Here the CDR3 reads CASSLGRIQYF. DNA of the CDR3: TGTGCCAGCAGTTTGGGGCGCATTCAGTACTTC.